The rows below give T cell receptor beta chains drawn from one sample of a study of T-cell memory formation after mild COVID-19. Using its own MiXCR run on the 5' RACE reads, TCRdb lists one record per CDR3 protein. This sample has roughly 170,000 distinct CDR3 sequences, with 20% to 25% found just once. Specimen: PBMCs or a T cell subset sorted from them (not recorded which). These receptors all come from an adult woman who had mild COVID-19 (a few samples of this study predate the infection). Cell type and time point are not known. The CDR3 runs from the conserved cysteine through the conserved F or W. A D gene is named only where the DNA matches it firmly. Size tells how often a clone was seen (once, few, many) or the class of an expanded clone, and some rows leave it out.

d_call	clone_size	v_call	j_call	cdr3_aa	cdr3_nt
TRBD1	.	TRBV20-1	TRBJ1-2	CSASLSRDRGSSYGYTF	TGCAGTGCTAGCCTCTCTCGGGACAGGGGTAGTAGCTATGGCTACACCTTC
.	.	TRBV9	TRBJ1-1	CASSVVEGNTEAFF	TGTGCCAGCAGCGTAGTGGAGGGGAACACTGAAGCTTTCTTT
.	few	TRBV7-2	TRBJ1-1	CASSLVTVLGGINTEAFF	TGTGCCAGCAGCTTAGTCACCGTCTTGGGGGGGATCAACACTGAAGCTTTCTTT
.	.	TRBV7-9	TRBJ2-7	CASTWLSQGVEEQYF	TGTGCCAGCACCTGGCTGAGTCAGGGTGTCGAGGAGCAGTACTTC
.	.	TRBV15	TRBJ2-7	CATSSTGNEQYF	TGTGCCACCAGTTCCACGGGGAACGAGCAGTACTTC
.	.	TRBV19	TRBJ2-2	CASGQYGIGELFF	TGTGCCAGTGGACAATATGGCATCGGGGAGCTGTTTTTT
TRBD1	.	TRBV20-1	TRBJ2-1	CSALGQGDSNEQFF	TGCAGTGCCCTAGGACAGGGTGACTCCAATGAGCAGTTCTTC
TRBD1	.	TRBV4-3	TRBJ1-1	CASSQDLRGRNTEAFF	TGCGCCAGCAGCCAAGATCTGAGGGGGCGGAACACTGAAGCTTTCTTT
TRBD1	.	TRBV20-1	TRBJ1-1	CRARDRENTEAFF	TGCAGGGCCAGGGACAGGGAGAACACTGAAGCTTTCTTT
.	.	TRBV27	TRBJ1-5	CASSSLRPTGPDQPQHF	TGTGCCAGCAGTTCCCTTCGCCCAACCGGACCGGATCAGCCCCAGCATTTT
.	few	TRBV28	TRBJ1-2	CASSPHREEYYGYTF	TGTGCCAGCAGTCCCCACAGGGAGGAGTACTATGGCTACACCTTC
.	.	TRBV12-3/TRBV12-4	TRBJ1-2	CASRATGVLDYGYTF	TGTGCCAGCAGAGCAACGGGGGTATTGGACTATGGCTACACCTTC
.	few	TRBV20-1	TRBJ2-7	CSASRGLTLHEQYF	TGCAGTGCCTCCCGTGGACTGACCCTCCACGAGCAGTACTTC
.	few	TRBV4-1	TRBJ1-2	CASSQDGGVYGYTF	TGCGCCAGCAGCCAAGATGGTGGGGTCTATGGCTACACCTTC
.	few	TRBV7-6	TRBJ2-7	CASSPRLSSYEQYF	TGTGCCAGCAGCCCCAGGCTTTCTTCCTACGAGCAGTACTTC
.	few	TRBV12-3/TRBV12-4	TRBJ2-2	CASSFIVGGPGELFF	TGTGCCAGCAGTTTTATAGTAGGGGGTCCCGGGGAGCTGTTTTTT
.	few	TRBV9	TRBJ2-3	CASTGEISTDTQYF	TGTGCCAGCACAGGGGAAATCAGCACAGATACGCAGTATTTT
.	.	TRBV12-3/TRBV12-4	TRBJ2-2	CASMEPQSGELFF	TGTGCCAGCATGGAGCCCCAGTCGGGGGAGCTGTTTTTT
.	.	TRBV4-1	TRBJ2-2	CDSSQEGLNTGELFF	TGCGACAGCAGCCAGGAGGGGCTGAACACCGGGGAGCTGTTTTTT
.	few	TRBV4-1	TRBJ2-3	CASSQVVTDTQYF	TGCGCCAGCAGCCAAGTGGTGACAGATACGCAGTATTTT
.	.	TRBV23-1	TRBJ2-7	CASSQSTGKTYEQYF	TGCGCCAGCAGTCAATCGACGGGGAAAACCTACGAGCAGTACTTC
.	.	TRBV24-1	TRBJ2-3	CATSDLDGLGLTDTQYF	TGTGCCACCAGTGATTTGGACGGTCTGGGCCTGACAGATACGCAGTATTTT
.	.	TRBV4-3	TRBJ2-1	CASSHLTPGDRERYNEQFF	TGCGCCAGCAGCCACCTAACACCAGGAGACAGAGAGCGCTACAATGAGCAGTTCTTC
.	many	TRBV2	TRBJ2-7	CASMVAQDEQYF	TGTGCCAGCATGGTCGCCCAGGACGAGCAGTACTTC